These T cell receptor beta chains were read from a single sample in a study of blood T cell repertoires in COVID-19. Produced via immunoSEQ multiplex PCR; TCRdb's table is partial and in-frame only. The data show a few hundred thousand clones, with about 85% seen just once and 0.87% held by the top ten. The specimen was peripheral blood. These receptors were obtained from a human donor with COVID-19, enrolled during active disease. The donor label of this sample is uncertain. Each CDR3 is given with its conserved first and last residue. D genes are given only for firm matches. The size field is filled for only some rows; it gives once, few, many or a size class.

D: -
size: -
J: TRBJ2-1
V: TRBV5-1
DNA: TGCGCCAGCAGCGCGCAGGAGGCCTACAATGAGCAGTTCTTC
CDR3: CASSAQEAYNEQFF

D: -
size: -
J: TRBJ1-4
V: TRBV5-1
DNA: TGCGCCAGCAGCTTGCTGGCAGGGCAAAATGAAAAACTGTTTTTT
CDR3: CASSLLAGQNEKLFF

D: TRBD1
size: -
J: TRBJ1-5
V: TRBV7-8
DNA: TGTGCCAGCAGCTTGGGACAGTTCAATCAGCCCCAGCATTTT
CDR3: CASSLGQFNQPQHF

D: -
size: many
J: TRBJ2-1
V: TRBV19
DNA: TGTGCCAGTAGCGCAGCGTATGGACAGATCCAGTTCTTC
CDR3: CASSAAYGQIQFF

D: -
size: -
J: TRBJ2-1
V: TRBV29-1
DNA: TGCAGCGTTGTACCCATCCGCGGGCCCCGCAATGAGCAGTTCTTC
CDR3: CSVVPIRGPRNEQFF

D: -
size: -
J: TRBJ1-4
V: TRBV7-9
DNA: TGTGCCAGCAGCCCCGGACTAACGGGAAAACTGTTTTTT
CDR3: CASSPGLTGKLFF

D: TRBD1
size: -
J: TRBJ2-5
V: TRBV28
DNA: TGTGCCAGCAGCTCGCCGACAGGGGGAGAGACCCAGTACTTC
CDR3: CASSSPTGGETQYF

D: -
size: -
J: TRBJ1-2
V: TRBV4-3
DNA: TGCGCCAGCAGCCAAGATTTTCGAGGCAACTATGGCTACACCTTC
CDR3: CASSQDFRGNYGYTF

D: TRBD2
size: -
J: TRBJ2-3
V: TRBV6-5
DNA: TGTGCCAGCAGTTACGGACTAGCGGGAGGGGAAGATACGCAGTATTTT
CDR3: CASSYGLAGGEDTQYF

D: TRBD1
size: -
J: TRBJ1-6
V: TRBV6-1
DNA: TGTGCCAGCAAGACAGGGGAGAATTCACCCCTCCACTTT
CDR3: CASKTGENSPLHF

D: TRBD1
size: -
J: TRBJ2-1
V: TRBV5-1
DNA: TGCGCCAGCTCGTTTGAGGGGGACAGTCTTAATGAGCAGTTCTTC
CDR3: CASSFEGDSLNEQFF

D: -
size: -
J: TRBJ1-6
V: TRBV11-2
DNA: TGTGCCAGCAGCTTAGTGCAGGGAATGTTTTCACCCCTCCACTTT
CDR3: CASSLVQGMFSPLHF

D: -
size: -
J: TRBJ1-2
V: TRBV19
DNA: TGTGCCAGTATAGGGCGGGGAGGCGGCTACACCTTC
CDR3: CASIGRGGGYTF

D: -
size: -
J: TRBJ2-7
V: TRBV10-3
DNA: TGTGCCATCAGGGCGGGGGCGGAAGAGCAGTACTTC
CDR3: CAIRAGAEEQYF

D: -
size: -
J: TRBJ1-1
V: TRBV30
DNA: TGTGCCTGGAGCGAAATAGGACATCCTGGCCCTGAAGCTTTCTTT
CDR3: CAWSEIGHPGPEAFF

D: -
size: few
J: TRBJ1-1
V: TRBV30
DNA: TGTGCCTGGAGGCCCCAGGGGGAAGCTTTCTTT
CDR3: CAWRPQGEAFF

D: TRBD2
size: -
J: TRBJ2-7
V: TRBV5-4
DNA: TGTGCCAGCAGCTTTTCACGGGAGGGCGAGCAGTACTTC
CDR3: CASSFSREGEQYF

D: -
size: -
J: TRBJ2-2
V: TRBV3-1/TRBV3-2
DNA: TGTGCCAGCAGCCAAGGTCGCACCGGGGAGCTGTTTTTT
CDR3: CASSQGRTGELFF

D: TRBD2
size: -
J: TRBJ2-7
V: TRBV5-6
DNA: TGTGCCAGCAGCTGGGGGACTAGGTGGGAGCAGTACTTC
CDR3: CASSWGTRWEQYF

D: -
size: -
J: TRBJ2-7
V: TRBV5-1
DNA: TGCGCCAGCAGCGGCGGCGGGCCATACGAGCAGTACTTC
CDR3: CASSGGGPYEQYF

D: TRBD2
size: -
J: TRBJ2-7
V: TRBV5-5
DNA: TGTGCCAGCAGCGGCCTACTAGCGTCCCCCTACGAGCAGTACTTC
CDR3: CASSGLLASPYEQYF

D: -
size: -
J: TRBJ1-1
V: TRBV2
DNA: TGTGCCAGCAGTGCGGGGGGGGAGGACACTGAAGCTTTCTTT
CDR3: CASSAGGEDTEAFF

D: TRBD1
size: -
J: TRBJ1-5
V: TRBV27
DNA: TGTGCCAGCAGAACTGGGACAGGGGGCAATCAGCCCCAGCATTTT
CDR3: CASRTGTGGNQPQHF

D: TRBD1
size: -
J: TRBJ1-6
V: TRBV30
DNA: TGTGCCTGGAGTCTACGACCTGCCGGGACAGCGTTGAGCTCCTATAATTCACCCCTCCACTTT
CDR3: CAWSLRPAGTALSSYNSPLHF

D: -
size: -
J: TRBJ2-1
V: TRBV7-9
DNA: TGTGCCAGCAGCGCATCAACAGGGGGGGCCTACAATGAGCAGTTCTTC
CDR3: CASSASTGGAYNEQFF

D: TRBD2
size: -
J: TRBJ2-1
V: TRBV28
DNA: TGTGCCCTCCGGGCTAGCGGGAGCCATGAGCAGTTCTTC
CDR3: CALRASGSHEQFF

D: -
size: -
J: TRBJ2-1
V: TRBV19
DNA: TGTGCCACCGCCCGAGGGTCGCCAATCAATGAGCAGTTCTTC
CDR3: CATARGSPINEQFF

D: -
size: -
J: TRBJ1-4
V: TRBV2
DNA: TGTGCCAGCGGGGGGAGGGAGTCCAATGAAAAACTGTTTTTT
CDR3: CASGGRESNEKLFF

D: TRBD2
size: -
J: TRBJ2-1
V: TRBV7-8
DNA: TGTGCCAGCAGCTTAGATAGCGGGAGTTATGAGCAGTTCTTC
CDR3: CASSLDSGSYEQFF

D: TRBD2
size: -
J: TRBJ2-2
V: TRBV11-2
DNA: TGTGCCAGCAGCTTTCTTGGGACTAGAAACACCGGGGAGCTGTTTTTT
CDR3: CASSFLGTRNTGELFF

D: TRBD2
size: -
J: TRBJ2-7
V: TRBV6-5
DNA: TGTGCCAGCACGAGGACTAGCGGGACGTACGAGCAGTACTTC
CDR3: CASTRTSGTYEQYF

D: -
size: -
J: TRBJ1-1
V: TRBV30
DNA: TGTGCCTGGAGGGACAGATACACTGAAGCTTTCTTT
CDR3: CAWRDRYTEAFF

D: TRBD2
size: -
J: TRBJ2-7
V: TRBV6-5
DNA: TGTGCCAGCAGTTACTCCGGGACTAGCGGGATCGGCGAGCAGTACTTC
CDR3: CASSYSGTSGIGEQYF

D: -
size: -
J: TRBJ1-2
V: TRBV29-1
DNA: TGCAGCGTTGAGGTACAGGACTATGGCTACACCTTC
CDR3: CSVEVQDYGYTF

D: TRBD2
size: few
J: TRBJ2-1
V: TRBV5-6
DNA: TGTGCCAGCAGCTTAGGTCCCAGCGGGAGTATTTATGAGCAGTTCTTC
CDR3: CASSLGPSGSIYEQFF

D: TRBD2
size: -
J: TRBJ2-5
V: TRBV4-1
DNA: TGCGCCAGCAGCAGTGGACTAGGCCAAGAGACCCAGTACTTC
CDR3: CASSSGLGQETQYF

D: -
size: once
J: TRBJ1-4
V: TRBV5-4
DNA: TGTGCCAGCAGCCGCGACATGGGTGGTTATGAAAAACTGTTTTTT
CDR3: CASSRDMGGYEKLFF

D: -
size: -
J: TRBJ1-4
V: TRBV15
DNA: TGTGCCACCAGATGGAGGACAGTCAATGAAAAACTGTTTTTT
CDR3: CATRWRTVNEKLFF

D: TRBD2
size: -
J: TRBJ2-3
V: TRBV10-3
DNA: TGTGCCATCAGTGAGTGGACTAGCGGGTCTAGCACAGATACGCAGTATTTT
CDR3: CAISEWTSGSSTDTQYF

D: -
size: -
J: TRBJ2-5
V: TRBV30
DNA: TGTGCCTGGAGGGGCGGGACAGCGCCCAAGGGAGAGACCCAGTACTTC
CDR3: CAWRGGTAPKGETQYF

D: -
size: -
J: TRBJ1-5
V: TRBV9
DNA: TGTGCCAGCAGCGTCCAATCCACTTCAGGGGATCCGAGCAATCAGCCCCAGCATTTT
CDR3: CASSVQSTSGDPSNQPQHF

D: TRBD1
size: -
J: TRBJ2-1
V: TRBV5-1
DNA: TGCGCCAGCAGCTGGGGGACAGAACTAAATGAGCAGTTCTTC
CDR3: CASSWGTELNEQFF

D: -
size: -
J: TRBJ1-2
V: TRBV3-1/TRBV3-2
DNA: TGTGCCAGCAGCCAAGAGCCAACTTATGGCTACACCTTC
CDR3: CASSQEPTYGYTF

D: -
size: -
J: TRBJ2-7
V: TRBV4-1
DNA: TGCGCCAGCAGCCACCCCCGGCTAAGGAGCTCCTACGAGCAGTACTTC
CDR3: CASSHPRLRSSYEQYF

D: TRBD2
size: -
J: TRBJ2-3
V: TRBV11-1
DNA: TGTGCCAGCAGCCAGACTAGCGTTCGCACAGATACGCAGTATTTT
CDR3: CASSQTSVRTDTQYF